These 32 T cell receptor beta chains originate from one sample sequenced in a study of cytomegalovirus exposure and HLA in healthy donors. It was with 60 Vbeta and 13 Jbeta primers that the PCR ran. Libraries were prepared by immunoSEQ multiplex PCR; TCRdb keeps only in-frame clonotypes and omits some of them. The table shows around 100,000 clones, with roughly 66% occurring only once. Material for sequencing was PBMCs. These receptor sequences come from a woman aged 25 to 45 in good health and CMV-seronegative.

The chain employs TRBV28 and TRBJ2-7; 8 positions match TRBD1. Germline CDR1 and CDR2: MDHEN and SYDVKM. This CDR3 has 15 amino acids. V lost 7 bases to trimming and J lost 1 base; unmatched junction nucleotides: 9. The CDR3 loop is CASTPSRDRSYEQYF. The CDR3 DNA follows: TGTGCCAGCACCCCTTCCCGGGACAGGTCCTACGAGCAGTACTTC.

V is TRBV19 and J is TRBJ2-3; 11 bases are shared with TRBD1. Trimming cost V 5 bases and J 5 bases; bases outside gene matches: 12. Germline V gene data show CDR1 as LNHDA and CDR2 as SQIVND (reference sequence). The CDR3 has 17 amino acids. The CDR3 coding sequence is TGTGCCAGTAGTGGGTCCGGGACAGGGGGGTCCCGAGATACGCAGTATTTT. It is translated as CASSGSGTGGSRDTQYF.

This clone was seen a few times. J is TRBJ2-7 and V is TRBV18; 7 nucleotides line up with TRBD2. The CDR3 is made up of 16 amino acids. In germline, CDR1 is KGHSH, CDR2 LQKENI. J lost 1 base, V lost 4 bases, and 10 bases had no gene match. The CDR3 region is CASSRASSGPSYEQYF. CDR3 DNA: TGTGCCAGCTCACGCGCCTCTAGCGGCCCTTCCTACGAGCAGTACTTC.

The V and J genes are TRBV4-1 and TRBJ2-5; 14 bases align to TRBD2. The CDR3 is 14 residues long. Unmatched junction bases numbered 3, after V lost 1 base and J lost 11 bases. Germline lookup yields CDR1 MGHRA and CDR2 YSYEKL. CDR3 residues: CASSQGTSGRKQYF. For the CDR3, the DNA is TGCGCCAGCAGCCAAGGGACTAGCGGGAGGAAGCAGTACTTC.

The chain joins TRBV13 to TRBJ2-7; 9 nucleotides line up with TRBD2. The CDR3 has 17 amino acids. Germline CDR1 reads PRHDT; CDR2 reads FYEKMQ (reference sequence). The ends lost 5 bases at V and 1 base at J; junction bases unmatched: 12. DNA for the CDR3: TGTGCCAGCAGCCCTGGACTAGCGAAGCGAAATTCCTACGAGCAGTACTTC. Protein: CASSPGLAKRNSYEQYF.

V usage is TRBV2 and J usage is TRBJ2-1; 7 positions match TRBD2. The CDR3 is 17 residues long. Germline loops: CDR1 SNHLY, CDR2 FYNNEI. V gave up 5 bases and J gave up 0 bases; unmatched junction bases: 10. The CDR3 loop is CASSSLRETFSYNEQFF. In DNA form, the CDR3 reads TGTGCCAGCAGTTCCTTGCGGGAGACCTTCTCCTACAATGAGCAGTTCTTC.

V is TRBV11-2 and J is TRBJ2-7; TRBD2 agrees at 9 bases. The CDR3 runs to 15 residues. Germline CDR1 and CDR2: SGHAT and FQNNGV. The J segment lost 7 bases and the V segment lost 5 bases, leaving 12 bases of the junction unmatched. The CDR3 protein is CASSNTWGLADEQYF. As DNA, the CDR3 is TGTGCCAGCAGCAACACCTGGGGACTAGCTGATGAGCAGTACTTC. Combining the CDR3 with reference TRBV11-2 and TRBJ2-7 gives the whole variable domain EAGVAQSPRYKIIEKRQSVAFWCNPISGHATLYWYQQILGQGPKLLIQFQNNGVVDDSQLPKDRFSAERLKGVDSTLKIQPAKLEDSAVYLCASSNTWGLADEQYFGPGTRLTVT.

The sample holds a few counts of this clone. The chain couples TRBV2 to TRBJ2-1, with 12 positions matching TRBD2. Germline assignment: CDR1 SNHLY and CDR2 FYNNEI. This CDR3 contains 16 residues. Germline trimming cut 5 bases from V and 9 bases from J; bases unmatched to any gene: 11. CDR3 residues: CASSPPGLAGSSEQFF. The CDR3 DNA reads TGTGCCAGCAGTCCCCCTGGACTAGCGGGGTCTAGTGAGCAGTTCTTC.

The chain joins TRBV5-1 to TRBJ1-5, with 7 nucleotides matching TRBD1. With 4 bases clipped from V and 4 bases from J, the junction kept 11 bases outside the gene matches. In germline, CDR1 is SGHRS, CDR2 YFSETQ. The CDR3 runs 16 residues. CDR3 DNA: TGCGCCAGCAGCCAGTTCGCGGGGACAGCAAATCAGCCCCAGCATTTT. Translation gives CASSQFAGTANQPQHF.

The rearrangement uses TRBV4-1 and TRBJ2-2, with TRBD2 matching over 7 bases. The length of the CDR3 is 15 residues. V shed 5 bases, J shed 6 bases, and the junction held 9 bases outside the gene matches. CDR1 and CDR2 (germline): MGHRA, YSYEKL. The CDR3 coding sequence is TGCGCCAGCAGCATACGGGGGGTCAGGGCCGGGGAGCTGTTTTTT. Amino acids: CASSIRGVRAGELFF.

The rearrangement links TRBV9 to TRBJ2-7, with 13 bases aligning to TRBD2. The CDR3 totals 14 residues. The V and J ends lost 4 bases and 6 bases, in that order; junction bases with no gene match: 4. CDR1 is SGDLS and CDR2 is YYNGEE in the germline V gene. The CDR3 DNA follows: TGTGCCAGCAGCACTAGCGGGAGGGCCCTCGAGCAGTACTTC. Amino acid sequence: CASSTSGRALEQYF.

CDR3 DNA: TGTGCCAGCAGTGAGACCGGGACTGGGGACTACGAGCAGTACTTC. Residues: CASSETGTGDYEQYF. The genes are TRBV6-1 and TRBJ2-5; D may be TRBD2 (6 bases). The DNA end is more similar to TRBJ2-7, so the J call may be wrong. Germline CDR1 reads MNHNS; CDR2 reads SASEGT. The CDR3 has 15 residues.

This clone was recorded once. J is TRBJ2-1 and V is TRBV5-7, with 14 bases aligning to TRBD2. Being an ORF, TRBV5-7 has a function that is uncertain. V shed 4 bases and J 7 bases; nucleotides not matched to a gene: 7. The CDR3 has 16 amino acids. CDR3 coding DNA: TGTGCCAGCAGCACGGGACTAGCGGGAGTCTGGAATGAGCAGTTCTTC. Encoded protein: CASSTGLAGVWNEQFF.

The V gene is TRBV6-5, the J gene TRBJ1-2, with D hard to call. Germline CDR1 is MNHEY and CDR2 is SVGAGI. This CDR3 spans 14 amino acids. V dropped 6 bases and J dropped 2 bases, with 13 bases sitting between them. CDR3 DNA sequence: TGTGCCAGCAGCCCGGACTGGACCAACTATGGCTACACCTTC. It encodes CASSPDWTNYGYTF.

CDR3 nucleotide sequence: TGTGCCAGCAGGACGGACTCTAACACCGGGGAGCTGTTTTTT. It is translated as CASRTDSNTGELFF. The chain joins TRBV9 to TRBJ2-2; possibly TRBD2 for D (5 bases). The germline V and J ends were trimmed by 5 bases and 2 bases, with 10 bases remaining between them. The CDR3 length is 14 residues. The germline CDR1 and CDR2 sequences are SGDLS and YYNGEE.

V usage is TRBV5-3 and J usage is TRBJ2-7, with D tentatively TRBD1 (5 bases). TRBV5-3 is an open reading frame whose function is uncertain. V gave up 0 bases and J gave up 2 bases, with 9 bases separating them. The CDR3 contains 14 residues. The CDR3, as DNA: TGTGCCAGAAGCTTGGGGCAGGGTGCCTACGAGCAGTACTTC. Translated: CARSLGQGAYEQYF.

V and J are TRBV7-9 and TRBJ1-4, with D perhaps TRBD1 (5 bases). The CDR3 sequence is 15 residues long. Looked up from germline, CDR1 is SEHNR and CDR2 is FQNEAQ (reference sequence). The ends were cut back, 5 bases at V and 3 bases at J, with 13 bases in the middle. The CDR3 sequence: CASSPATEANEKLFF. CDR3 nucleotides: TGTGCCAGCAGCCCCGCGACAGAGGCTAATGAAAAACTGTTTTTT.

The gene calls are TRBV5-1 and TRBJ1-2; 11 nucleotides match TRBD1. The CDR3 sequence is 15 residues long. Germline assignment: CDR1 SGHRS and CDR2 YFSETQ. Trimming cost V 0 bases and J 7 bases; bases outside gene matches: 5. The CDR3 region is CASSLDGGQGAGYTF. CDR3 bases: TGCGCCAGCAGCTTGGATGGTGGACAGGGGGCTGGCTACACCTTC.

This chain connects TRBV19 to TRBJ1-5; D unclear. This CDR3 is 13 amino acids long. From germline, CDR1 is LNHDA and CDR2 SQIVND (reference sequence). V lost 10 bases, J lost 3 bases, and 13 bases lay in between. CDR3 coding DNA: TGTGCCATCAGCCCCGGGGACAATCAGCCCCAGCATTTT. It codes for CAISPGDNQPQHF.

The rearrangement uses TRBV7-9 and TRBJ1-1; possible D gene TRBD1, 5 bases. Germline lookup yields CDR1 SEHNR and CDR2 FQNEAQ (reference sequence). V gave up 5 bases and J gave up 5 bases, with 21 bases separating them. The CDR3 length is 16 residues. CDR3 bases: TGTGCCAGCAGCCCTGGCTTTTTGAAGGGGCGGACTGAAGCTTTCTTT. This translates into CASSPGFLKGRTEAFF.

V and J are TRBV5-1 and TRBJ2-7; possible D gene TRBD1, 6 bases. The CDR3 extends over 14 amino acids. Per germline, CDR1 SGHRS and CDR2 YFSETQ. V shed 4 bases and J shed 3 bases, with 14 bases lying between them. The CDR3 bases are TGCGCCAGCAGCCGGGACACGAGCGGCTACGAGCAGTACTTC. As protein: CASSRDTSGYEQYF.

The J gene is TRBJ2-2, the V gene TRBV11-2; 7 bases match TRBD1. Germline V lookup: CDR1 SGHAT, CDR2 FQNNGV. This CDR3 has 17 amino acids. After removal of 1 base from V and 5 bases from J, the junction contained 10 bases not matched to a gene. The CDR3 sequence: CASSLVLTGITTGELFF. CDR3 bases: TGTGCCAGCAGCTTAGTTTTGACAGGGATTACAACCGGGGAGCTGTTTTTT.

This clone was observed a handful of times. The chain is built from TRBV2 and TRBJ1-1, with 7 bases matching TRBD1. With V trimmed by 7 bases and J by 1 base, 6 bases remained unmatched. The CDR3 extends over 14 amino acids. From germline, CDR1 is SNHLY and CDR2 FYNNEI. CDR3 sequence reads: CASNLGQENTEAFF. CDR3 in DNA: TGTGCCAGCAACCTCGGACAGGAGAACACTGAAGCTTTCTTT.

In nucleotides, the CDR3 is TGTGCCATCGGGGACACTCTGAACACTGAAGCTTTCTTT. This codes for CAIGDTLNTEAFF. The chain employs TRBV10-3 and TRBJ1-1, with D perhaps matching TRBD1 (6 bases). Between the trimmed V and J ends, which lost 8 bases and 0 bases, there was a span of 10 bases. Germline loops: CDR1 ENHRY, CDR2 SYGVKD. This CDR3 contains 13 residues.

This chain links TRBV6-6 with TRBJ2-3; weak D call: TRBD2 (5 bases). CDR3 size: 16 residues. The V gene's germline CDR1 is MNHNY and CDR2 SVGAGI (reference sequence). V shed 0 bases and J shed 1 base, with 11 bases lying between them. The CDR3, as DNA: TGTGCCAGCAGTTACTCGAGAGCGGCCGGCACAGATACGCAGTATTTT. It translates to CASSYSRAAGTDTQYF.

The chain employs TRBV30 and TRBJ1-1; TRBD1 might be the D (5 bases). The germline V and J ends were trimmed by 1 base and 7 bases, with 22 bases remaining between them. In germline, CDR1 is GTSNPN, CDR2 SVGIG (reference sequence). The CDR3 is 16 residues long. CDR3 DNA: TGTGCCTGGAGTGCACGGCGAACCGCGGGGCGGCGTGAAGCTTTCTTT. The encoded protein is CAWSARRTAGRREAFF.

This rearrangement joins TRBV29-1 to TRBJ2-3, with 7 positions matching TRBD2. Germline V gene data show CDR1 as SQVTM and CDR2 as ANQGSEA. This CDR3 spans 15 amino acids. The ends lost 2 bases at V and 2 bases at J; junction bases unmatched: 7. The CDR3 is CSVEYPAGNTDTQYF. CDR3 DNA: TGCAGCGTTGAATATCCAGCGGGAAACACAGATACGCAGTATTTT.

J is TRBJ1-1 and V is TRBV2; 9 bases are a match to TRBD1. The CDR3 covers 14 residues. Trimming took 6 bases from V and 6 from J; bases not matched to a gene: 8. CDR1 and CDR2 (germline): SNHLY, FYNNEI. The DNA of the CDR3 is TGTGCCAGCAGGACCGGGACAGGGCTGCCTGAAGCTTTCTTT. Its translation: CASRTGTGLPEAFF.

The chain links TRBV4-3 to TRBJ2-3; 12 bases fit TRBD2. V dropped 3 bases and J dropped 0; count of bases not matched to a gene: 1. This CDR3 is built from 16 residues. Germline V gives CDR1 LGHNA, CDR2 YSLEER. The CDR3 loop reads CASSQGTSGSTDTQYF. The DNA for the CDR3 is TGCGCCAGCAGCCAGGGGACTAGCGGGAGCACAGATACGCAGTATTTT.

In its sample, this clone was seen once. V and J are TRBV18 and TRBJ2-3, with 11 bases identical to TRBD2. Germline V gene lookup returns CDR1 KGHSH and CDR2 LQKENI. The CDR3 spans 16 residues. V gave up 8 bases and J gave up 0 bases; unmatched junction bases: 7. The CDR3 coding sequence is TGTGCCAGCGCCCAGGGACTAGCGGAAAGCACAGATACGCAGTATTTT. Protein: CASAQGLAESTDTQYF.

This rearrangement joins TRBV6-1 to TRBJ2-3, with a tentative D call TRBD2 (6 bases). V was shortened by 1 base and J by 1 base, with 9 bases between the two germline ends. CDR3 length: 15 residues. Germline loops: CDR1 MNHNS, CDR2 SASEGT. The CDR3 spells CASSEVGSGTDTQYF. CDR3 in DNA: TGTGCCAGCAGTGAAGTCGGGAGTGGCACAGATACGCAGTATTTT.

This clone showed up just a few times. The chain combines TRBV6-1 with TRBJ2-7; D might be TRBD2 (5 bases). V gave up 8 bases and J gave up 0 bases, with 14 bases separating them. The CDR3 totals 14 residues. Germline values: CDR1 MNHNS, CDR2 SASEGT. The CDR3, as DNA: TGTGCCAGCTCAGCCGAGGGTTACTCCTACGAGCAGTACTTC. Translating it yields CASSAEGYSYEQYF.